A single sample gave rise to the 11 T cell receptor beta chains below, sequenced in a study of blood T cell repertoires in COVID-19. Clones were read by immunoSEQ multiplex PCR, and TCRdb kept only the in-frame ones, dropping some. The sample includes approximately 450,000 clones, 85% to 90% of them seen just once. Sequencing was done on a sample of PBMCs or T cells enriched from blood (not recorded which). These receptor sequences come from a man aged 25 to 40 who had recovered from COVID-19.

The V and J genes are TRBV29-1 and TRBJ1-2; TRBD1 is a possible D gene (5 bases). Germline CDR1 is SQVTM and CDR2 is ANQGSEA. This CDR3 contains 13 residues. The V end lost 4 bases, the J end lost 0 bases, and 9 bases lay between the germline ends. CDR3 residues: CSVVTATNYGYTF. The CDR3 bases are TGCAGCGTTGTGACAGCCACTAACTATGGCTACACCTTC.

The chain links TRBV27 to TRBJ2-7, with D possibly TRBD1 on 6 matching bases. CDR1 MNHEY and CDR2 SMNVEV come from the germline V gene (reference sequence). The V end lost 4 bases, the J end lost 4 bases, and 11 bases lay between the germline ends. This CDR3 is built from 13 residues. CDR3 in DNA: TGTGCCAGCAGTTGGGGGCTAAGTTACGAGCAGTACTTC. It is translated as CASSWGLSYEQYF.

The chain recombines TRBV10-2 with TRBJ2-5; no clear D gene. The V and J ends lost 4 bases and 5 bases respectively, with 11 bases between them. Germline CDR1 is WSHSY and CDR2 is SAAADI. This CDR3 comprises 13 residues. CDR3 loop: CASSAVRRETQYF. DNA for the CDR3: TGCGCCAGCAGTGCCGTCCGTCGGGAGACCCAGTACTTC.

This clone was seen only a few times. This chain links TRBV7-3 with TRBJ2-1; 10 bases line up with TRBD2. Trimming at V came to 2 bases and at J to 8 bases, leaving 9 bases not matched to a gene. The CDR3 sequence is 16 residues long. Germline V gene data show CDR1 as SGHTA and CDR2 as FQGTGA. The CDR3 loop is CASSLSFLAGAHEQFF. Here the CDR3 DNA reads TGTGCCAGCAGCTTATCATTCCTAGCGGGAGCCCATGAGCAGTTCTTC.

A word on this clone: Other DNA sequences in the same sample also yield this CDR3. The chain carries TRBV19 and TRBJ1-6; 11 nucleotides agree with TRBD1. V was clipped by 4 bases and J by 10 bases; unmatched bases: 3. Looked up from germline, CDR1 is LNHDA and CDR2 is SQIVND (reference sequence). This CDR3 is 14 amino acids long. CDR3 sequence reads: CASSTGTGGSPLHF. DNA for the CDR3: TGTGCCAGTAGTACCGGGACAGGGGGATCACCCCTCCACTTT.

J is TRBJ1-5 and V is TRBV28; D remains unclear. Germline lookup yields CDR1 MDHEN and CDR2 SYDVKM. V lost 7 bases, J lost 4 bases, and 11 bases lay in between. The CDR3 is made up of 13 amino acids. The CDR3 sequence: CASNPPRNQPQHF. For the CDR3, the DNA is TGTGCCAGCAACCCCCCCAGGAATCAGCCCCAGCATTTT.

This clone was seen more than once but under ten times. This chain links TRBV5-1 with TRBJ1-6, with 9 nucleotides matching TRBD1. This CDR3 has 15 amino acids. Germline CDR1 reads SGHRS; CDR2 reads YFSETQ. V dropped 6 bases and J dropped 7; count of bases not matched to a gene: 8. The CDR3 nucleotides read TGCGCCAGCACACCCGGACAGGGGCAAAATTCACCCCTCCACTTT. This sequence encodes CASTPGQGQNSPLHF.

V usage is TRBV5-6 and J usage is TRBJ2-1; 8 nucleotides align to TRBD2. CDR1 SGHDT and CDR2 YYEEEE come from the germline V gene. This CDR3 is 15 amino acids long. Unmatched junction bases numbered 12, after V lost 6 bases and J lost 7 bases. CDR3 DNA sequence: TGTGCCAGCATATTCCGGGGACTAGTCGGGAATGAGCAGTTCTTC. Amino acid sequence: CASIFRGLVGNEQFF.

The chain uses TRBV6-5 and TRBJ1-5; D not resolved. The V gene's germline CDR1 is MNHEY and CDR2 SVGAGI. This CDR3 region has 15 residues. Trimming removed 8 bases from V and 5 bases from J, with 19 bases in between. Here the CDR3 DNA reads TGTGCCAGCTCACCGGCCTACCGGAGGGATCAGCCCCAGCATTTT. Amino acids: CASSPAYRRDQPQHF.

This clone was seen only once. The chain recombines TRBV10-3 with TRBJ2-1; 10 bases align to TRBD1. This CDR3 spans 14 amino acids. CDR1 is ENHRY, CDR2 SYGVKD, per germline. Trimming at V came to 6 bases and at J to 6 bases, leaving 5 bases not matched to a gene. The CDR3 region is CAIRRTGGFNEQFF. CDR3 sequence (DNA): TGTGCCATCAGGAGGACAGGGGGATTCAATGAGCAGTTCTTC.

The rearrangement uses TRBV6-5 and TRBJ1-6; TRBD1 agrees at 9 bases. Trimming took 2 bases from V and 7 from J; bases not matched to a gene: 0. In germline, CDR1 is MNHEY, CDR2 SVGAGI. There are 14 residues in the CDR3. For the CDR3, the DNA is TGTGCCAGCAGTTACGGACAGGGGAATTCACCCCTCCACTTT. It encodes CASSYGQGNSPLHF.